Many counts were recorded for the clone carrying this T cell receptor (beta chain). For TCR beta, libraries came from iRepertoire HTBI primers and Arm-PCR of CDR3 regions. TCRdb called the multiplex PCR reads again in MiXCR, with one record for every CDR3 protein. The sample contains just over 600,000 distinct CDR3 sequences, about 15% of which appear only once. This sample stems from a study of regulatory T cells in long-lasting Graves disease. As to time point: newly diagnosed GD, antithyroid drugs for less than 3 months. After RNA was extracted from PBMCs, the TCR library was made from it. Blood from the periphery, around 9 milliliters in all, was drawn into EDTA tubes. The V gene end was trimmed by 0 bases and the J gene end by 6 bases; junction bases not matched to a gene: 11. The germline V gene has CDR1 MNHEY and CDR2 SVGAGI. The CDR3 is 18 amino acids. These data were likewise used in another study, on T cells in Graves' hyperthyroidism and ophthalmopathy. This second study says: The HTBI set primed first-round TCR CDR3 RT-PCR. Blood also showed most of the thyroid clonotypes that were expanded above 0.001. Through a model of 13 V-J features, ophthalmopathy was separated from stable hyperthyroidism.

The clonotype was recovered from a woman aged 30 to 39 with Graves disease. The chain joins TRBV6-5 to TRBJ1-6; TRBD1 matches 7 bases. Specimen: peripheral blood mononuclear cells (PBMCs), collected at new diagnosis, from a patient treated with antithyroid drugs. The CDR3, as DNA: TGTGCCAGCAGTTACTCGAGAATAACAGGGGTTGGTAATTCACCCCTCCACTTT. Translating it yields CASSYSRITGVGNSPLHF.